Below are 30 T cell receptor beta chains sequenced from a single sample in a study of control samples from healthy donors and cancer patients. The data were produced by immunoSEQ multiplex PCR, yet TCRdb's version contains in-frame clones alone and is incomplete. The sample shows about 120,000 clones, around 89% of them seen only once. The sample was blood. These receptors all come from a woman between 65 and 79 years old in good health.

The chain links TRBV7-3 to TRBJ1-1; D call uncertain. The V and J ends lost 8 bases and 1 base respectively, with 8 bases between them. The CDR3 extends over 12 amino acids. Germline values: CDR1 SGHTA, CDR2 FQGTGA. The CDR3 here is CASGNTNTEAFF. The CDR3 DNA sequence: TGTGCCAGCGGAAACACGAACACTGAAGCTTTCTTT. The full variable domain, with the rest looked up from reference TRBV7-3 and TRBJ1-1, is GAGVSQTPSNKVTEKGKYVELRCDPISGHTALYWYRQSLGQGPEFLIYFQGTGAADDSGLPNDRFFAVRPEGSVSTLKIQRTERGDSAVYLCASGNTNTEAFFGQGTRLTVV.

This chain uses TRBV6-5 with TRBJ1-5, with 9 positions matching TRBD1. Germline lookup yields CDR1 MNHEY and CDR2 SVGAGI. V dropped 6 bases and J dropped 7; count of bases not matched to a gene: 10. The CDR3 spans 15 residues. CDR3 region: CASSSDRGSGQPQHF. In DNA form, the CDR3 reads TGTGCCAGCAGCTCCGACAGGGGGAGTGGACAGCCCCAGCATTTT.

This clone was recorded a few times. The CDR3 sequence: CASSNRAGANVLTF. The DNA for the CDR3 is TGTGCCAGCAGCAACAGGGCTGGGGCCAACGTCCTGACTTTC. The chain carries TRBV9 and TRBJ2-6, with a tentative D call TRBD1 (6 bases). CDR3 length: 14 residues. The germline gives CDR1 SGDLS, CDR2 YYNGEE. Trimming pared 4 bases from V and 2 bases from J, leaving 7 bases between. Supplemented by reference TRBV9 and TRBJ2-6, the full variable domain reads DSGVTQTPKHLITATGQRVTLRCSPRSGDLSVYWYQQSLDQGLQFLIQYYNGEERAKGNILERFSAQQFPDLHSELNLSSLELGDSALYFCASSNRAGANVLTFGAGSRLTVL.

The chain carries TRBV15 and TRBJ1-5, with D possibly being TRBD1 (5 bases). The CDR3 sequence is 22 residues long. Trimming cost V 2 bases and J 0 bases, with 29 bases left between them. CDR1 is LNHNV and CDR2 is YYDKDF in the germline V gene (reference sequence). CDR3 in amino acids: CATSRTPKTGTQGFYSNQPQHF. The CDR3, as DNA: TGTGCCACCAGCAGAACTCCGAAAACCGGGACCCAAGGATTCTATAGCAATCAGCCCCAGCATTTT.

With respect to this clone: One end of the junction is discordant with germline, which a read error may explain. CDR3 DNA sequence: TGTGCCATCAGCGGGGACAGGTCCCAAGGGACCCAGTACTTC. This encodes CAISGDRSQGTQYF. This chain connects TRBV10-3 to TRBJ2-5, with 8 bases fitting TRBD1. The CDR3 covers 14 residues. Germline CDR1 reads ENHRY; CDR2 reads SYGVKD.

The V and J genes are TRBV11-2 and TRBJ2-2; D might be TRBD2 (6 bases). This CDR3 region has 16 residues. Germline V gives CDR1 SGHAT, CDR2 FQNNGV. Trimming took off 1 base at V and 1 base at J, with 10 bases between the two ends. CDR3 sequence: CASSLVARGNTGELFF. The CDR3 nucleotides read TGTGCCAGCAGCTTAGTGGCGCGGGGGAACACCGGGGAGCTGTTTTTT. The full variable domain, in which reference TRBV11-2 and TRBJ2-2 provide the parts outside the CDR3, is EAGVAQSPRYKIIEKRQSVAFWCNPISGHATLYWYQQILGQGPKLLIQFQNNGVVDDSQLPKDRFSAERLKGVDSTLKIQPAKLEDSAVYLCASSLVARGNTGELFFGEGSRLTVL.

The genes are TRBV5-1 and TRBJ2-1; TRBD1 might be the D (6 bases). The CDR3 is made up of 15 amino acids. Germline lookup yields CDR1 SGHRS and CDR2 YFSETQ. V lost 4 bases and J lost 4, with 15 bases in between. The CDR3 sequence: CASSPEGGPYNEQFF. The CDR3 DNA reads TGCGCCAGCAGCCCGGAAGGGGGTCCGTACAATGAGCAGTTCTTC. Filled out from reference TRBV5-1 and TRBJ2-1, the complete variable domain reads KAGVTQTPRYLIKTRGQQVTLSCSPISGHRSVSWYQQTPGQGLQFLFEYFSETQRNKGNFPGRFSGRQFSNSRSEMNVSTLELGDSALYLCASSPEGGPYNEQFFGPGTRLTVL.

Points on this clone: The same CDR3 also results from other DNA sequences found in this sample. V usage is TRBV3-1 (or the pseudogene TRBV3-2) and J usage is TRBJ2-5, with TRBD2 matching 16 bases. The CDR3 is made up of 17 amino acids. Trimming removed 3 bases from V and 2 bases from J; junction bases left unmatched: 3. Per the germline V gene, CDR1 is LGHDT and CDR2 is YNNKEL (reference sequence). The CDR3 loop reads CASSQGTSGGGQETQYF. The DNA of the CDR3 is TGTGCCAGCAGCCAGGGGACTAGCGGGGGGGGGCAAGAGACCCAGTACTTC.

The chain recombines TRBV5-5 with TRBJ1-5, with 8 bases identical to TRBD1. The CDR3 runs to 14 residues. Trimming removed 4 bases from V and 6 bases from J; junction bases left unmatched: 6. Per germline, CDR1 SGHKS and CDR2 YYEKEE (reference sequence). The CDR3, as DNA: TGTGCCAGCAGCGTCCAGGGGGCCTCTCAGCCCCAGCATTTT. Encoded protein: CASSVQGASQPQHF.

CDR3 nucleotide sequence: TGTGCCAGCAGCTTGAGGGGTCAAGAGACCCAGTACTTC. This gives the protein CASSLRGQETQYF. The rearrangement links TRBV5-6 to TRBJ2-5, with a possible D match to TRBD1 (5 bases). V was pared by 1 base and J by 2 bases, with 6 bases between. From germline, CDR1 is SGHDT and CDR2 YYEEEE. The CDR3 contains 13 residues.

The genes are TRBV6-1 and TRBJ1-4; possible D gene TRBD1, 5 bases. Germline V gives CDR1 MNHNS, CDR2 SASEGT. The CDR3 has 14 amino acids. Trimming pared 3 bases from V and 7 bases from J, leaving 12 bases between. CDR3 in DNA: TGTGCCAGCAGTGATGTGGGACTTGGTGAAAAACTGTTTTTT. Amino acid sequence: CASSDVGLGEKLFF.

Details on this clone: At one of its ends the junction is not consistent with the germline gene, which may arise from a read error. The V gene is TRBV18, the J gene TRBJ2-7; D may be TRBD1 (6 bases). Germline V gene data show CDR1 as KGHSH and CDR2 as LQKENI. CDR3 length: 14 amino acids. CDR3 loop: CASSPPGHLYEQYF. The CDR3 region has the DNA TGTGCCAGCTCTCCACCGGGACACCTATACGAGCAGTACTTC.

The V and J genes are TRBV18 and TRBJ2-3; 12 bases map to TRBD2. CDR1 KGHSH and CDR2 LQKENI come from the germline V gene. The V segment lost 3 bases and the J segment 2 bases; nucleotides outside the gene matches: 3. CDR3 length: 16 residues. CDR3 amino acids: CASSPRLAGDTDTQYF. As DNA, the CDR3 is TGTGCCAGCTCACCCCGACTAGCGGGGGACACAGATACGCAGTATTTT.

The genes are TRBV5-6 and TRBJ2-7; TRBD2 matches at 8 bases. CDR1 is SGHDT, CDR2 YYEEEE, per germline. J lost 4 bases, V lost 3 bases, and 9 bases had no gene match. The CDR3 runs to 15 residues. The chain's CDR3 is CASSSRTSLRYEQYF. The CDR3 DNA reads as TGTGCCAGCAGCTCGAGGACTAGCCTTCGGTACGAGCAGTACTTC.

The genes are TRBV29-1 and TRBJ2-7, with 9 bases fitting TRBD1. This CDR3 has 14 residues. The germline V gene encodes CDR1 SQVTM and CDR2 ANQGSEA. V was pared by 2 bases and J by 7 bases, with 9 bases of the junction left unmatched. The CDR3 DNA follows: TGCAGCGTTGAACGTACAGGGGGCTTAAGGGAGCAGTACTTC. Translation: CSVERTGGLREQYF.

This sequence joins TRBV19 and TRBJ1-1; TRBD1 aligns across 8 bases. The CDR3 covers 14 residues. Germline V gene sequence: CDR1 LNHDA, CDR2 SQIVND (reference sequence). Trimming took 10 bases from V and 0 from J; bases not matched to a gene: 7. The CDR3 region has the DNA TGTGCCACCCGACAGGGGTCGTTGAACACTGAAGCTTTCTTT. Protein sequence: CATRQGSLNTEAFF.

This chain uses TRBV3-1 (or the pseudogene TRBV3-2) with TRBJ1-1, with D unclear. Germline lookup yields CDR1 LGHDT and CDR2 YNNKEL (reference sequence). V gave up 4 bases and J gave up 0 bases, with 6 bases separating them. The CDR3 sequence is 13 residues long. Here the CDR3 reads CASSRLMNTEAFF. CDR3 nucleotide sequence: TGTGCCAGCAGCCGATTGATGAACACTGAAGCTTTCTTT.

The J gene is TRBJ1-2, the V gene TRBV7-8, with 10 bases lining up with TRBD1. Germline lookup yields CDR1 SGHVS and CDR2 FQNEAQ. This CDR3 has 15 amino acids. The V and J ends lost 7 bases and 4 bases, in that order; junction bases with no gene match: 9. CDR3 bases: TGTGCCAGCACGCCGTTGGGGACAGGGGCCTATGGCTACACCTTC. Amino acid sequence: CASTPLGTGAYGYTF.

This clone was detected only once. J is TRBJ2-7 and V is TRBV21-1; TRBD1 is taken as the D call from the table, unchecked against the DNA. TRBV21-1 is given as a pseudogene. The CDR3 loop spans 13 amino acids. The DNA for the CDR3 is TGTGCCGGATGGCAGGGTGACTCCTACGAGCAGTACTTC. Translated, it gives CAGWQGDSYEQYF.

The V and J genes are TRBV11-3 and TRBJ2-2; the D is unclear. The CDR3 covers 13 residues. The V gene's germline CDR1 is SGHNT and CDR2 YENEEA. Between the trimmed V and J ends, which lost 2 bases and 6 bases, there was a span of 7 bases. CDR3 bases: TGTGCCAGCAGCTTATATGGGGCCGGGGAGCTGTTTTTT. It yields the protein CASSLYGAGELFF.

The rearrangement links TRBV5-1 to TRBJ2-6; D not certain. The CDR3 loop spans 13 amino acids. Per the germline V gene, CDR1 is SGHRS and CDR2 is YFSETQ. V was cut by 2 bases and J by 4 bases, with 4 bases left in between. The CDR3 here is CASSFTGANVLTF. In nucleotides, the CDR3 is TGCGCCAGCAGCTTCACCGGGGCCAACGTCCTGACTTTC. Full variable domain (outside the CDR3, taken from reference TRBV5-1 and TRBJ2-6): KAGVTQTPRYLIKTRGQQVTLSCSPISGHRSVSWYQQTPGQGLQFLFEYFSETQRNKGNFPGRFSGRQFSNSRSEMNVSTLELGDSALYLCASSFTGANVLTFGAGSRLTVL.

This clone has more than one count but fewer than ten. The chain links TRBV5-1 to TRBJ2-3; perhaps D is TRBD1 or TRBD2 (6 bases each). The V end was cut by 3 bases, the J end by 2 bases, with 13 bases between. CDR1 and CDR2 from the germline V gene are SGHRS and YFSETQ. The CDR3 is made up of 15 amino acids. DNA of the CDR3: TGCGCCAGCAGCTCGGGGGCCACCTCCACAGATACGCAGTATTTT. Its protein product is CASSSGATSTDTQYF.

This chain uses TRBV10-1 with TRBJ2-6; D unclear. The V end was cut by 6 bases, the J end by 0 bases, with 15 bases between. The CDR3 runs to 17 residues. Germline lookup yields CDR1 WNHNN and CDR2 SYGVQD (reference sequence). In DNA, the CDR3 is TGCGCCAGCAGCTCGACCGTGCCCGCCTCTGGGGCCAACGTCCTGACTTTC. It codes for CASSSTVPASGANVLTF.

The chain links TRBV18 to TRBJ2-5; 9 bases align to TRBD2. The J segment lost 5 bases and the V segment lost 2 bases, leaving 3 bases of the junction unmatched. Germline V gene lookup returns CDR1 KGHSH and CDR2 LQKENI. CDR3 length: 14 residues. The CDR3: CASSPGSGGETQYF. CDR3 DNA: TGTGCCAGCTCACCAGGCAGCGGGGGGGAGACCCAGTACTTC.

This sequence joins TRBV7-3 and TRBJ1-6, with D unclear. The CDR3 sequence is 13 residues long. The V end was cut by 6 bases, the J end by 9 bases, with 12 bases between. Per the germline V gene, CDR1 is SGHTA and CDR2 is FQGTGA. The CDR3: CASSSRQGSPLHF. In DNA, the CDR3 is TGTGCCAGCAGTTCACGACAAGGTTCACCCCTCCACTTT.

This chain connects TRBV2 to TRBJ1-2, with 7 bases aligning to TRBD1. The CDR3 spans 14 residues. V lost 6 bases, J lost 1 base, and 5 bases stayed unmatched. From germline, CDR1 is SNHLY and CDR2 FYNNEI. The CDR3 sequence: CASRYRGSNYGYTF. The CDR3 region has the DNA TGTGCCAGCAGGTACAGGGGTAGTAACTATGGCTACACCTTC.

This clone was seen a single time. This chain links TRBV3-1 (or the pseudogene TRBV3-2) with TRBJ1-6, with D possibly being TRBD1 (5 bases). The CDR3 length is 14 residues. The germline V gene has CDR1 LGHDT and CDR2 YNNKEL (reference sequence). V was shortened by 0 bases and J by 8 bases, with 8 bases between the two germline ends. The CDR3 spells CASSQEAGYSPLHF. Here the CDR3 DNA reads TGTGCCAGCAGCCAAGAGGCAGGGTATTCACCCCTCCACTTT.

This clone was seen a handful of times. The V call is TRBV7-2, the J call TRBJ1-2; TRBD1 might be the D (5 bases). The germline V gene encodes CDR1 SGHTA and CDR2 FQGNSA. The CDR3 extends over 15 amino acids. V shed 0 bases and J shed 4 bases, with 12 bases lying between them. The CDR3 DNA reads TGTGCCAGCAGCTTAGCCCGCCGACAGACCTATGGCTACACCTTC. It translates to CASSLARRQTYGYTF.

This clone appeared a few times. V is TRBV6-5 and J is TRBJ2-7; 8 positions match TRBD1. Germline V gene data show CDR1 as MNHEY and CDR2 as SVGAGI. J lost 0 bases, V lost 10 bases, and 5 bases had no gene match. The CDR3 has 13 amino acids. CDR3 protein: CAIKDRASYEQYF. As DNA, the CDR3 is TGTGCCATCAAGGACAGGGCCTCCTACGAGCAGTACTTC.

The CDR3 DNA sequence: TGTGCCAGCAGCTTAGGGCCGGGCTACTCTGGAAACACCATATATTTT. Protein sequence: CASSLGPGYSGNTIYF. The rearrangement links TRBV11-2 to TRBJ1-3; D remains ambiguous. Germline assignment: CDR1 SGHAT and CDR2 FQNNGV. The CDR3 is 16 residues long. The V end was cut by 1 base, the J end by 0 bases, with 10 bases between. Based on the CDR3 plus reference TRBV11-2 and TRBJ1-3, the full variable domain is EAGVAQSPRYKIIEKRQSVAFWCNPISGHATLYWYQQILGQGPKLLIQFQNNGVVDDSQLPKDRFSAERLKGVDSTLKIQPAKLEDSAVYLCASSLGPGYSGNTIYFGEGSWLTVV.